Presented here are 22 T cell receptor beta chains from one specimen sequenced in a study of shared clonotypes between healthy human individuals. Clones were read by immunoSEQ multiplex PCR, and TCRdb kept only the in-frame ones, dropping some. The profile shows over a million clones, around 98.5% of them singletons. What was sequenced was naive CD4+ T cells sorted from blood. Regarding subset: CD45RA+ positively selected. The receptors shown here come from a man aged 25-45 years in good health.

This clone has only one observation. The CDR3 DNA reads as TGCGCCAGCAGCTTCGGACAGACCTACAATGAGCAGTTCTTC. It encodes CASSFGQTYNEQFF. V is TRBV5-1 and J is TRBJ2-1; D possibly corresponds to TRBD1 (6 bases). The germline gives CDR1 SGHRS, CDR2 YFSETQ. V lost 2 bases to trimming and J lost 2 bases, with 8 bases between them. CDR3 size: 14 residues. Full variable domain (outside the CDR3, taken from reference TRBV5-1 and TRBJ2-1): KAGVTQTPRYLIKTRGQQVTLSCSPISGHRSVSWYQQTPGQGLQFLFEYFSETQRNKGNFPGRFSGRQFSNSRSEMNVSTLELGDSALYLCASSFGQTYNEQFFGPGTRLTVL.

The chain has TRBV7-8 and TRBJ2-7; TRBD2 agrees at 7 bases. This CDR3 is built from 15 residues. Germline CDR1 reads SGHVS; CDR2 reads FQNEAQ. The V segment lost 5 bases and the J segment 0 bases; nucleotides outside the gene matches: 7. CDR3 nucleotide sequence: TGTGCCAGCAGCGGGGGGGGACCGCACTCCTACGAGCAGTACTTC. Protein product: CASSGGGPHSYEQYF.

The CDR3 region is CASTVAGVVYNEQFF. CDR3 DNA: TGTGCCAGCACCGTAGCGGGAGTCGTGTACAATGAGCAGTTCTTC. V and J are TRBV4-2 and TRBJ2-1; 9 bases line up with TRBD2. The CDR3 length is 15 residues. Germline loops: CDR1 LGHNA, CDR2 YNFKEQ. V trimming: 7 bases; J trimming: 4 bases; junction bases outside the gene matches: 8.

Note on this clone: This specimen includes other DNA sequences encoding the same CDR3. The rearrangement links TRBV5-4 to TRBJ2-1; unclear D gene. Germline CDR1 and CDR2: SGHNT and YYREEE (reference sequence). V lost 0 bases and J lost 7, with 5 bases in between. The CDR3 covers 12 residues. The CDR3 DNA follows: TGTGCCAGCAGCTTGGGTAGGAATGAGCAGTTCTTC. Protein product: CASSLGRNEQFF.

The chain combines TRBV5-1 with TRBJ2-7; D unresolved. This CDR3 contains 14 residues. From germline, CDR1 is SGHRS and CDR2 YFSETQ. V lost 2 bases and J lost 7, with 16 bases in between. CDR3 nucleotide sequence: TGCGCCAGCAGCTTAACGAGCGCTACCTTGGAGCAGTACTTC. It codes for CASSLTSATLEQYF.

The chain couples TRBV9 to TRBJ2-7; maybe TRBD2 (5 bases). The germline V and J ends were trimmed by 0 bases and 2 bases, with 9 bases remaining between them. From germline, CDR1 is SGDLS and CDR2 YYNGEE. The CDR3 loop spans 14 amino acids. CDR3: CASSVGRVAYEQYF. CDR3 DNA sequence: TGTGCCAGCAGCGTAGGGCGGGTTGCCTACGAGCAGTACTTC.

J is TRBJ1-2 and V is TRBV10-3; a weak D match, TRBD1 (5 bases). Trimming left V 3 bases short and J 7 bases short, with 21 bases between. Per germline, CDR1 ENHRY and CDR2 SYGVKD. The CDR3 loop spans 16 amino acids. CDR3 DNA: TGTGCCATCAGTGACCCTCCGTCGGGAGGGGACTCTGGCTACACCTTC. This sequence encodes CAISDPPSGGDSGYTF.

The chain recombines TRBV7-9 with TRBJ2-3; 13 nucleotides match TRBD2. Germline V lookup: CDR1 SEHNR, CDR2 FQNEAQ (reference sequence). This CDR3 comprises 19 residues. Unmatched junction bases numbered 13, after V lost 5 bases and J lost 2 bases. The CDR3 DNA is TGTGCCAGCAGCCCGCATGGACTAGCGGGAGCTCGGGACACAGATACGCAGTATTTT. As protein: CASSPHGLAGARDTDTQYF.

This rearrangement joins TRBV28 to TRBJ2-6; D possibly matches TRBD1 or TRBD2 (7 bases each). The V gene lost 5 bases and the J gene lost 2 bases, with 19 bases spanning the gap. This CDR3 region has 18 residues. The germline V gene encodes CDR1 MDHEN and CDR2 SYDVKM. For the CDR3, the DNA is TGTGCCAGCAGTATCCTCCAGGGGGGGCCCACTGGGGCCAACGTCCTGACTTTC. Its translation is CASSILQGGPTGANVLTF.

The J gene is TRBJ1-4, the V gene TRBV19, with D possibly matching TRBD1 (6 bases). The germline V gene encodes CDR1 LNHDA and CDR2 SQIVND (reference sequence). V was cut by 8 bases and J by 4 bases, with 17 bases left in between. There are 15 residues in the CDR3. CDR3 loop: CASQRGAIGNEKLFF. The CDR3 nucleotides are TGTGCCAGTCAAAGGGGGGCAATCGGTAATGAAAAACTGTTTTTT.

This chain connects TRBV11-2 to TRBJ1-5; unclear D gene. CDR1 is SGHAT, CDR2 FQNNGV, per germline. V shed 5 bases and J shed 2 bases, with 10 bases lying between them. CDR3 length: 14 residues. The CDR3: CASSPQVGNQPQHF. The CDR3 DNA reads TGTGCCAGCAGCCCCCAGGTTGGCAATCAGCCCCAGCATTTT.

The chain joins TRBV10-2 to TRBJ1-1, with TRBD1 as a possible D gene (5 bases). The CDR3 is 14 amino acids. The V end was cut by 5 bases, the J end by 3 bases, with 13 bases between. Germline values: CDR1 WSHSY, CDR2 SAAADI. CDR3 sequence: CASSRGQVHTEAFF. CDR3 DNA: TGCGCCAGCAGTCGGGGCCAGGTACACACTGAAGCTTTCTTT.

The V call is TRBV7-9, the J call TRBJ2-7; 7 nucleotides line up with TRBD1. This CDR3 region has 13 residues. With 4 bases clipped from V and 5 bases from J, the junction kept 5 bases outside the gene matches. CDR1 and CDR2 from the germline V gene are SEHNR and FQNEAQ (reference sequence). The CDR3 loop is CASSYRGPNEQYF. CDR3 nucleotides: TGTGCCAGCAGCTACAGGGGCCCCAACGAGCAGTACTTC. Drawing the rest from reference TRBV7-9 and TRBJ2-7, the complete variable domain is DTGVSQNPRHKITKRGQNVTFRCDPISEHNRLYWYRQTLGQGPEFLTYFQNEAQLEKSRLLSDRFSAERPKGSFSTLEIQRTEQGDSAMYLCASSYRGPNEQYFGPGTRLTVT.

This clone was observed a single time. Here the CDR3 DNA reads TGTGCCAGCAGCGGGGCGGGACGAGGTGAGCAGTACTTC. It is translated as CASSGAGRGEQYF. The chain combines TRBV11-2 with TRBJ2-7; maybe TRBD2 (6 bases). Trimming pared 5 bases from V and 7 bases from J, leaving 15 bases between. Germline CDR1 is SGHAT and CDR2 is FQNNGV. The CDR3 is 13 amino acids.

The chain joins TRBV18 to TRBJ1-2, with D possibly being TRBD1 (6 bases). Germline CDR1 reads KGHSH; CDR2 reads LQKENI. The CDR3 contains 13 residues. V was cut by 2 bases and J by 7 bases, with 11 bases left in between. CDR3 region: CASSPKQGFGYTF. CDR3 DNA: TGTGCCAGCTCACCAAAACAGGGCTTTGGCTACACCTTC.

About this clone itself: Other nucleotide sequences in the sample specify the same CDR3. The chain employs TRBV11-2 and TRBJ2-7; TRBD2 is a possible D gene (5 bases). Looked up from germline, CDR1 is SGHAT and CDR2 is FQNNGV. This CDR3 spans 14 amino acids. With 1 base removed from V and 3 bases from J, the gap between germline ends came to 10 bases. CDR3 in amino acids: CASSLAGRGYEQYF. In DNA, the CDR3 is TGTGCCAGCAGCTTAGCTGGTCGGGGCTACGAGCAGTACTTC.

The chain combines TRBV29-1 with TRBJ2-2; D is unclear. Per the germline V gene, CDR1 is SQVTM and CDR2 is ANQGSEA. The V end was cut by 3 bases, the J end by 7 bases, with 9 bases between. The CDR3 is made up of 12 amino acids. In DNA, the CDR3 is TGCAGCGTTGAGAAATCAGGCGGGGAGCTGTTTTTT. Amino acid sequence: CSVEKSGGELFF.

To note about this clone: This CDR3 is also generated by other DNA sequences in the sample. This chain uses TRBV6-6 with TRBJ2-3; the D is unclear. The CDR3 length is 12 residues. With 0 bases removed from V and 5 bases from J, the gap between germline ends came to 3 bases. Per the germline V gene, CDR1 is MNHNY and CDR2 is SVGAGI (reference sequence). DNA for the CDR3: TGTGCCAGCAGTTACTCCGGAGATACGCAGTATTTT. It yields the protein CASSYSGDTQYF.

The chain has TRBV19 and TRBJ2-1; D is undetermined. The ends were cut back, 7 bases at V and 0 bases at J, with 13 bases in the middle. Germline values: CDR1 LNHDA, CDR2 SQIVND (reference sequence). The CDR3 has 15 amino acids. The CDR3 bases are TGTGCCAGTACCCCACTTATGAGCTCCTACAATGAGCAGTTCTTC. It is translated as CASTPLMSSYNEQFF.

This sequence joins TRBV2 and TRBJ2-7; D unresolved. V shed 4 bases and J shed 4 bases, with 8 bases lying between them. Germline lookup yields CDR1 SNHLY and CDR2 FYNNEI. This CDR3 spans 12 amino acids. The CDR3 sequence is CASSANGYEQYF. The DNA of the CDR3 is TGTGCCAGCAGTGCCAATGGTTACGAGCAGTACTTC.

The CDR3 DNA is TGCGCCAGCAGTGAGAGTTTCGACCGGGCCGAAAGTAGGGAGCTGTTTTTT. This sequence encodes CASSESFDRAESRELFF. The J gene is TRBJ2-2, the V gene TRBV10-1; D unclear. The V end lost 2 bases, the J end lost 9 bases, and 22 bases lay between the germline ends. The germline V gene encodes CDR1 WNHNN and CDR2 SYGVQD (reference sequence). There are 17 residues in the CDR3.

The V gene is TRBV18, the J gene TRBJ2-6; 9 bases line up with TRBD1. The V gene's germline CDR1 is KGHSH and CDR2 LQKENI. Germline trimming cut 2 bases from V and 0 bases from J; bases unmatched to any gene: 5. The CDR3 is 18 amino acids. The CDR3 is CASSPNGQGISGANVLTF. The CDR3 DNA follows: TGTGCCAGCTCACCAAATGGACAGGGGATCTCTGGGGCCAACGTCCTGACTTTC.